The rows below give T cell receptor beta chains drawn from one sample of a study of cytomegalovirus exposure and HLA in healthy donors. Clones were sequenced by immunoSEQ multiplex PCR, and TCRdb holds only the in-frame ones, with some missing. The data show approximately 170,000 clones, around 85% seen once. Sequencing input: PBMCs. The receptors originated from a human donor in good health. CDR3s include the opening cysteine and the closing phenylalanine or tryptophan. Each record gives: J gene, V gene, CDR3 protein.

>TRBJ2-1|TRBV5-1
CASSLRTSGGITKRNEQFF
>TRBJ2-5|TRBV5-1
CASSPGLAAYQETQYF
>TRBJ1-2|TRBV4-1
CASSLQDRDSNGYTF
>TRBJ1-2|TRBV6-1
CASSEARGRGYTF
>TRBJ2-7|TRBV7-9
CASSWSGQWYEQYF
>TRBJ2-7|TRBV5-4
CASSSPGQGVGEQYF
>TRBJ2-2|TRBV5-1
CASSFLSVGLALSGELFF
>.|TRBV4-3
CASSQVRAREYEQYF
>TRBJ2-3|TRBV6-5
CASSSTIAGGTDTQYF
>TRBJ2-7|TRBV5-6
CASSSWLGEQYF
>TRBJ1-3|TRBV12-5
CASGLGTPTASGNTIYF
>TRBJ2-5|TRBV6-6
CASRDRVLETQYF
>TRBJ2-7|TRBV4-1
CASSQEPGIRLYEQYF
>.|TRBV5-1
CASSLAGFGYEQYF
>TRBJ2-7|TRBV10-2
CSTSTLLPGEQYF
>TRBJ2-6|TRBV5-4
CASSLDRGLGANVLTF
>TRBJ2-1|TRBV5-1
CASSLKQGSWNEQFF
>TRBJ2-2|TRBV7-9
CASAGTGVRELFF
>TRBJ1-1|TRBV7-3
CASGDSPSTEAFF
>TRBJ1-1|TRBV4-3
CASSQAPGYGVWDTEAFF
>TRBJ2-5|TRBV29-1
CSLSGGGGMETQYF
>TRBJ1-5|TRBV6-5
CASKEDSNQPQHF
>TRBJ1-3|TRBV9
CASSVAEGQGVGNTIYF
>TRBJ1-4|TRBV5-3
CARSLGAPIYNEKLFF
>TRBJ2-7|TRBV5-1
CASSLEAGVSYEQYF
>TRBJ1-2|TRBV6-5
CASSYSSLNYGYTF
>TRBJ1-6|TRBV19
CASSQPGNNSPLHF
>TRBJ1-6|TRBV5-6
CASSTYPTGELHF
>TRBJ1-3|TRBV25-1
CASSLTDRGYGNTIYF
>TRBJ1-2|TRBV6-5
CASSSPTGGYAGYTF
>TRBJ1-2|TRBV7-2
CASSLDRGYGYTF
>TRBJ2-3|TRBV11-2
CASRGGSGDTRTDTQYF
>.|TRBV13
CASSNGLAEYEQYF
>TRBJ1-6|TRBV19
CASTFFPTRVGSPLHF
>TRBJ2-3|TRBV10-3
CAISERDILSTDTQYF
>TRBJ2-5|TRBV7-9
CASSPGLAEETQYF